This T cell receptor beta chain emerged from a study of OX40 agonist ivuxolimab in advanced cancers. About the study: Averaging roughly 60 years in age, with a range of roughly 23 to 80, the cohort was about 86% male.

Generated by immunoSEQ multiplex PCR, the TCRdb table keeps only in-frame clones and is missing some. The sample records 96,000 or so clones, around 90% being singletons. Germline V lookup: CDR1 LGHNA, CDR2 YSLEER. The ends were cut back, 0 bases at V and 0 bases at J, with 11 bases in the middle. There are 16 residues in the CDR3. The chain couples TRBV4-3 to TRBJ1-1, with a tentative D call TRBD1 (5 bases). The sequence was collected from an adult with an advanced solid tumor such as melanoma, head and neck, liver or kidney cancer. The sequencing here drew on CD4+ or CD8+ T cells sorted from blood, taken in a trial of the OX40 agonist ivuxolimab. The chain's CDR3 is CASSQDRSRVNTEAFF. The CDR3 bases are TGCGCCAGCAGCCAAGATAGGTCCAGGGTGAACACTGAAGCTTTCTTT.